One and the same sample provided the 27 T cell receptor beta chains below, sequenced in a study of blood T cells in healthy people across ages (dated by TCRdb to 2014 to 2015). Receptors were amplified or captured by 5' RACE. The reads were generated on an Illumina HiSeq 2500. The second PCR ran for about 6 to 12 cycles and used a J-beta primer mix along with a sample-barcoded 5' primer. TCRdb reanalyzed the raw reads on its own, using fastp at Q25 for trimming and MiXCR for clone calling, and kept in-frame beta chains. Rows are combined by CDR3 protein, so each entry shows the most common genes and DNA. The sample table records roughly 500,000 distinct CDR3 sequences; approximately 27% of these occur just once. Of the sample, about 18% is held by the ten largest clones. Sequencing was performed on blood. These receptors came from a woman in her seventies in good health.

This clonotype has only a few counts. The chain combines TRBV3-1 with TRBJ2-7; D gene uncertain. The germline V and J ends were trimmed by 2 bases and 5 bases, with 19 bases remaining between them. The germline gives CDR1 LGHDT, CDR2 YNNKEL (reference sequence). The CDR3 extends over 16 amino acids. CDR3 sequence (DNA): TGTGCCAGCAGCCAACGTTGGGCAGGTAGGGTCGACGAGCAGTACTTC. This codes for CASSQRWAGRVDEQYF.

This clonotype was recorded at least ten times. The chain joins TRBV6-6 to TRBJ1-1; 8 nucleotides align to TRBD1. The V segment lost 2 bases and the J segment 9 bases; nucleotides outside the gene matches: 8. Germline V CDR1 and CDR2: MNHNY, SVGAGI (reference sequence). This CDR3 is built from 14 residues. As DNA, the CDR3 is TGTGCCAGCAGTTACGGGGCGACAGGGGATAAAGCTTTCTTT. Translating it yields CASSYGATGDKAFF.

This clonotype was seen just once. The chain couples TRBV5-5 to TRBJ2-1, with D possibly matching TRBD1 (7 bases). Germline CDR1 reads SGHKS; CDR2 reads YYEKEE (reference sequence). V shed 4 bases and J shed 4 bases, with 15 bases lying between them. The CDR3 has 15 residues. The CDR3 DNA reads TGTGCCAGCAGCCGGTTGGCGGGACAGTACAATGAGCAGTTCTTC. Its protein product is CASSRLAGQYNEQFF.

This clonotype turned up a few times. The chain joins TRBV4-3 to TRBJ2-1; 10 positions match TRBD2. This CDR3 is built from 18 residues. V shed 0 bases and J 6 bases; nucleotides not matched to a gene: 11. Germline CDR1 and CDR2: LGHNA and YSLEER. The DNA for the CDR3 is TGCGCCAGCAGCCAAGAAAGCCTCTCTAGCGGGGGTTTCAATGAGCAGTTCTTC. Translation: CASSQESLSSGGFNEQFF.

This chain uses TRBV27 with TRBJ1-2, with a weak D call TRBD1 (6 bases). The CDR3 consists of 15 residues. Germline assignment: CDR1 MNHEY and CDR2 SMNVEV (reference sequence). V was shortened by 1 base and J by 4 bases, with 13 bases between the two germline ends. The CDR3 DNA reads as TGTGCCAGCAGTTTATATGCAGGGGTCTTCTATGGCTACACCTTC. It codes for CASSLYAGVFYGYTF.

This clonotype was seen only a few times. The chain combines TRBV4-3 with TRBJ1-2, with 8 bases lining up with TRBD1. Germline CDR1 and CDR2: LGHNA and YSLEER. This CDR3 spans 15 amino acids. The trim removed 3 bases at V and 0 bases at J, leaving 3 bases unmatched. Written as DNA, the CDR3 is TGCGCCAGCAGCCACCTGACAGGGGCTAACTATGGCTACACCTTC. The encoded protein is CASSHLTGANYGYTF.

A note on this clonotype: A read error is likely, as this CDR3 ends without the conserved phenylalanine or tryptophan. V is TRBV11-2 and J is TRBJ2-1; TRBD2 might be the D (5 bases). Per germline, CDR1 SGHAT and CDR2 FQNNGV. The CDR3 is 15 amino acids. Trimming removed 6 bases from V and 3 bases from J, with 15 bases in between. The CDR3 sequence is CASRKQPGNYNEQFL. The CDR3 DNA reads as TGTGCCAGCAGGAAACAACCCGGGAACTACAATGAGCAGTTCCTC.

CDR3 sequence (DNA): TGTGCCAGCACCTCTGTATGGGGGGGGGCCAGAGAGACCCAGTACTTC. Translation gives CASTSVWGGARETQYF. The V call is TRBV7-9, the J call TRBJ2-5, with D possibly matching TRBD2 (7 bases). The germline V gene has CDR1 SEHNR and CDR2 FQNEAQ (reference sequence). Trimming removed 7 bases from V and 4 bases from J, with 22 bases in between. CDR3 length: 16 residues.

The chain links TRBV18 to TRBJ2-5; a possible D gene is TRBD1 (6 bases). This CDR3 region has 16 residues. V was clipped by 3 bases and J by 0 bases, with 14 bases between them. Germline CDR1 and CDR2: KGHSH and LQKENI. This chain's CDR3 is CASSPPRGHNQETQYF. CDR3 in DNA: TGTGCCAGCTCACCGCCCAGGGGACACAACCAAGAGACCCAGTACTTC. Looking up the rest from reference TRBV18 and TRBJ2-5 gives the full variable domain: NAGVMQNPRHLVRRRGQEARLRCSPMKGHSHVYWYRQLPEEGLKFMVYLQKENIIDESGMPKERFSAEFPKEGPSILRIQQVVRGDSAAYFCASSPPRGHNQETQYFGPGTRLLVL.

This clonotype was observed a handful of times. The chain has TRBV24-1 and TRBJ2-3; TRBD1 might be the D (6 bases). In germline, CDR1 is KGHDR, CDR2 SFDVKD. V was shortened by 5 bases and J by 5 bases, with 13 bases between the two germline ends. This CDR3 has 14 residues. DNA for the CDR3: TGTGCCACCAGTGCCGCAGGGGCGGGAGATACGCAGTATTTT. It translates to CATSAAGAGDTQYF.

This clonotype showed up just once. This chain connects TRBV7-2 to TRBJ1-2, with D uncertain. CDR3 length: 15 amino acids. Per the germline V gene, CDR1 is SGHTA and CDR2 is FQGNSA. The V end was cut by 5 bases, the J end by 4 bases, with 17 bases between. CDR3 nucleotide sequence: TGTGCCAGCAGCCCACCGATGATTCAGACCTATGGCTACACCTTC. As protein: CASSPPMIQTYGYTF. Supplemented by reference TRBV7-2 and TRBJ1-2, the full variable domain reads GAGVSQSPSNKVTEKGKDVELRCDPISGHTALYWYRQSLGQGLEFLIYFQGNSAPDKSGLPSDRFSAERTGGSVSTLTIQRTQQEDSAVYLCASSPPMIQTYGYTFGSGTRLTVV.

The chain couples TRBV21-1 to TRBJ1-1; the D call of TRBD1 is as the table states it, not checked on the DNA. TRBV21-1 is marked as a pseudogene. The CDR3 length is 15 residues. CDR3 protein: CASGKEDRVSTEAFF. The CDR3 DNA reads TGTGCCAGCGGCAAAGAGGACAGGGTGAGCACTGAAGCTTTCTTT.

The chain combines TRBV29-1 with TRBJ1-2; possibly TRBD1 for D (6 bases). Trimming took 6 bases from V and 5 from J, leaving 16 bases between them. This CDR3 has 13 residues. CDR1 is SQVTM, CDR2 ANQGSEA, per germline. The CDR3 sequence is CSVLKGEGYGYTF. CDR3 nucleotide sequence: TGCAGCGTCCTAAAGGGGGAGGGATATGGCTACACCTTC.

V and J are TRBV2 and TRBJ1-4; 9 bases align to TRBD1. Germline lookup yields CDR1 SNHLY and CDR2 FYNNEI. The junction had 5 bases not matched to a gene; V was cut back by 5 bases and J by 1 base. The CDR3 runs 16 residues. CDR3 nucleotides: TGTGCCAGCAGTTATACAGGGGGCGAAACTAATGAAAAACTGTTTTTT. This encodes CASSYTGGETNEKLFF.

This clonotype came up a few times. V is TRBV7-9 and J is TRBJ1-1; D remains unclear. The germline V and J ends were trimmed by 6 bases and 4 bases, with 6 bases remaining between them. The CDR3 totals 11 residues. Germline CDR1 SEHNR, CDR2 FQNEAQ (reference sequence). CDR3 sequence reads: CASRMGTEAFF. DNA of the CDR3: TGTGCCAGCAGGATGGGCACTGAAGCTTTCTTT.

This chain uses TRBV24-1 with TRBJ2-2, with D possibly being TRBD1 (6 bases). The CDR3 consists of 14 residues. Per the germline V gene, CDR1 is KGHDR and CDR2 is SFDVKD. V dropped 2 bases and J dropped 5 bases, with 8 bases sitting between them. The CDR3 sequence: CATSDSQGTGELFF. The CDR3 region has the DNA TGTGCCACCAGTGATTCACAGGGAACCGGGGAGCTGTTTTTT.

This clonotype was seen only a few times. The chain uses TRBV7-2 and TRBJ2-3; 10 bases are a match to TRBD2. The J segment lost 4 bases and the V segment lost 5 bases, leaving 6 bases of the junction unmatched. The CDR3 covers 15 residues. CDR1 is SGHTA and CDR2 is FQGNSA in the germline V gene. The CDR3: CASSPRSGGADTQYF. In DNA form, the CDR3 reads TGTGCCAGCAGCCCACGAAGCGGGGGGGCAGATACGCAGTATTTT.

This clonotype was recorded a few times. The rearrangement joins TRBV28 to TRBJ1-3; D might be TRBD1 (6 bases). Looked up from germline, CDR1 is MDHEN and CDR2 is SYDVKM. Trimming left V 7 bases short and J 5 bases short, with 12 bases between. The CDR3 is made up of 13 amino acids. Here the CDR3 reads CASTDTGRNTIYF. Here the CDR3 DNA reads TGTGCCAGCACTGACACAGGGCGAAACACCATATATTTT.

The chain is built from TRBV29-1 and TRBJ2-5; D perhaps matches TRBD2 (6 bases). The J call could be wrong; TRBJ2-7 is a better fit for the DNA end. CDR1 and CDR2 from the germline V gene are SQVTM and ANQGSEA. This CDR3 region has 15 residues. In DNA, the CDR3 is TGCAGCGTTGGGGGAATCGGGACTCACTCCTACGAGCAGTACTTC. It translates to CSVGGIGTHSYEQYF.

CDR3 sequence reads: CASSPRTRGTEAFF. The CDR3 DNA is TGTGCCAGCAGCCCACGAACCAGGGGCACTGAAGCTTTCTTT. The J gene is TRBJ1-1, the V gene TRBV27, with D possibly matching TRBD1 (6 bases). This CDR3 has 14 amino acids. The germline V and J ends were trimmed by 6 bases and 4 bases, with 15 bases remaining between them. Germline V gene sequence: CDR1 MNHEY, CDR2 SMNVEV (reference sequence).

This chain uses TRBV20-1 with TRBJ2-5; 8 nucleotides match TRBD2. Losses at the gene ends were 6 bases for V and 0 bases for J; bases not matched to a gene: 6. Germline CDR1 and CDR2: DFQATT and SNEGSKA (reference sequence). The CDR3 runs 14 residues. This CDR3 reads CSAPPGGNQETQYF. CDR3 coding DNA: TGCAGTGCCCCCCCGGGGGGGAACCAAGAGACCCAGTACTTC.

On this clonotype itself: A much larger clone differs by one base, so this may be a read error. J is TRBJ2-1 and V is TRBV20-1; a possible D gene is TRBD2 (5 bases). Germline V lookup: CDR1 DFQATT, CDR2 SNEGSKA (reference sequence). The CDR3 extends over 13 amino acids. V was shortened by 3 bases and J by 0 bases, with 6 bases between the two germline ends. This CDR3 reads CSASGNSYNEQFF. The CDR3 region has the DNA TGCAGTGCTAGCGGGAACTCCTACAATGAGCAGTTCTTC.

V usage is TRBV24-1 and J usage is TRBJ1-1, with D unresolved. The CDR3 is made up of 10 amino acids. Per the germline V gene, CDR1 is KGHDR and CDR2 is SFDVKD. The ends were cut back, 11 bases at V and 4 bases at J, with 7 bases in the middle. The CDR3 region has the DNA TGTGCCATAGCGGGCACTGAAGCTTTCTTT. Encoded protein: CAIAGTEAFF.

This chain uses TRBV5-1 with TRBJ2-5; no clear D gene. V lost 0 bases and J 2 bases, leaving 5 bases between the germline ends. CDR3 length equals 13 residues. The germline V gene has CDR1 SGHRS and CDR2 YFSETQ. The CDR3: CASSLVQQETQYF. CDR3 in DNA: TGCGCCAGCAGCTTGGTACAGCAAGAGACCCAGTACTTC.

The sample holds a few counts of this clonotype. The rearrangement joins TRBV4-1 to TRBJ2-5; 13 bases are shared with TRBD2. The J call may be incorrect, as the DNA end agrees better with TRBJ2-1. CDR1 and CDR2 from the germline V gene are MGHRA and YSYEKL. The CDR3 totals 15 residues. The CDR3 DNA is TGCGCCAGCAGCCACCCGACTAGCGGGGGGAATGAGCAGTTCTTC. Residues: CASSHPTSGGNEQFF.

This chain joins TRBV2 and TRBJ1-4; D is undetermined. There are 14 residues in the CDR3. Between the trimmed V and J ends, which lost 7 bases and 3 bases, there was a span of 12 bases. CDR1 SNHLY and CDR2 FYNNEI come from the germline V gene. CDR3 loop: CASNLQNSNEKLFF. In DNA form, the CDR3 reads TGTGCCAGCAACCTACAGAACTCTAATGAAAAACTGTTTTTT.

This rearrangement joins TRBV6-1 to TRBJ2-7; TRBD2 matches 15 bases. Germline-derived CDR1 and CDR2 are MNHNS and SASEGT. Trimming removed 7 bases from V and 3 bases from J; junction bases left unmatched: 7. The CDR3 spans 16 residues. The CDR3 loop is CASTRGTSGGLYEQYF. The CDR3 coding sequence is TGTGCCAGCACCCGCGGGACTAGCGGGGGGCTCTACGAGCAGTACTTC.